This entry lists 24 T cell receptor beta chains sequenced from one sample in a study of T cells in Graves' hyperthyroidism and ophthalmopathy. TCR beta CDR3 region amplification was performed from RNA transcripts. Initially, a first-round RT-PCR of the TCR CDR3 employed the HTBI primer set. TCRdb reanalysed the multiplex PCR reads using MiXCR and keeps one entry per CDR3 protein. The sample contains some 400,000 distinct CDR3 sequences, approximately 12% of which appear only once. The sequenced sample was blood. The receptors stem from a young man with Graves' hyperthyroidism that later progressed to Graves' ophthalmopathy.

This clonotype was picked up many times. The rearrangement joins TRBV2 to TRBJ1-5; TRBD1 aligns across 8 bases. J was trimmed by 4 bases and V by 5 bases; bases with no gene match: 10. Germline V lookup: CDR1 SNHLY, CDR2 FYNNEI. The CDR3 is 16 amino acids. CDR3 sequence reads: CASSPNAGTGNQPQHF. The CDR3 nucleotides are TGTGCCAGCAGTCCCAATGCGGGGACAGGTAATCAGCCCCAGCATTTT.

The chain combines TRBV28 with TRBJ2-1; possibly TRBD1 for D (6 bases). Germline V lookup: CDR1 MDHEN, CDR2 SYDVKM. Trimming took 6 bases from V and 2 from J, leaving 8 bases between them. The CDR3 has 13 residues. CDR3 sequence (DNA): TGTGCCAGCAGACAGGGAACCTACAATGAGCAGTTCTTC. Translation: CASRQGTYNEQFF. Complete variable domain (other parts from reference TRBV28 and TRBJ2-1): DVKVTQSSRYLVKRTGEKVFLECVQDMDHENMFWYRQDPGLGLRLIYFSYDVKMKEKGDIPEGYSVSREKKERFSLILESASTNQTSMYLCASRQGTYNEQFFGPGTRLTVL.

This clonotype was detected many times. The chain combines TRBV2 with TRBJ2-1, with a tentative D call TRBD1 (6 bases). This CDR3 spans 14 amino acids. The V end was cut by 7 bases, the J end by 2 bases, with 12 bases between. Germline CDR1 is SNHLY and CDR2 is FYNNEI. In DNA form, the CDR3 reads TGTGCCAGCAAGACAGGAGAGCCCTACAATGAGCAGTTCTTC. It translates to CASKTGEPYNEQFF.

The J gene is TRBJ1-2, the V gene TRBV10-3, with 7 bases aligning to TRBD1. The length of the CDR3 is 13 residues. The V and J ends lost 7 bases and 7 bases, in that order; junction bases with no gene match: 9. In germline, CDR1 is ENHRY, CDR2 SYGVKD. CDR3 sequence (DNA): TGTGCCATCACCGAAAGGGACAGATCTGGCTACACCTTC. It yields the protein CAITERDRSGYTF.

This clonotype has more than one count but fewer than ten. V gene TRBV9 combines with J gene TRBJ1-3; D is perhaps TRBD1 (5 bases). This CDR3 region has 15 residues. Trimming left V 2 bases short and J 1 base short, with 10 bases between. Germline lookup yields CDR1 SGDLS and CDR2 YYNGEE. The chain's CDR3 is CASSVGGASGNTIYF. CDR3 nucleotide sequence: TGTGCCAGCAGCGTTGGGGGAGCATCTGGAAACACCATATATTTT. The whole variable domain, remainder taken from reference TRBV9 and TRBJ1-3, is DSGVTQTPKHLITATGQRVTLRCSPRSGDLSVYWYQQSLDQGLQFLIQYYNGEERAKGNILERFSAQQFPDLHSELNLSSLELGDSALYFCASSVGGASGNTIYFGEGSWLTVV.

The rearrangement links TRBV19 to TRBJ2-2; D possibly corresponds to TRBD2 (5 bases). Trimming cost V 3 bases and J 0 bases, with 14 bases left between them. The CDR3 length is 17 residues. Germline V lookup: CDR1 LNHDA, CDR2 SQIVND (reference sequence). CDR3 sequence reads: CASSISPGDPNTGELFF. The CDR3 DNA reads TGTGCCAGTAGTATCTCTCCCGGGGATCCGAACACCGGGGAGCTGTTTTTT.

This clonotype was seen at least ten times. The chain couples TRBV28 to TRBJ1-1; the D is unclear. Germline V gene data show CDR1 as MDHEN and CDR2 as SYDVKM. This CDR3 spans 13 amino acids. Trimming stripped 8 bases from V and 0 bases from J, with 10 bases between. This CDR3 reads CASAYRVNTEAFF. The CDR3 DNA sequence: TGTGCCAGCGCCTATCGGGTGAACACTGAAGCTTTCTTT. The entire variable domain, with the rest obtained from reference TRBV28 and TRBJ1-1, is as follows: DVKVTQSSRYLVKRTGEKVFLECVQDMDHENMFWYRQDPGLGLRLIYFSYDVKMKEKGDIPEGYSVSREKKERFSLILESASTNQTSMYLCASAYRVNTEAFFGQGTRLTVV.

This clonotype was detected many times. This chain links TRBV7-2 with TRBJ2-5, with D possibly being TRBD1 (6 bases). The CDR3 contains 14 residues. Germline V gives CDR1 SGHTA, CDR2 FQGNSA. The V gene lost 2 bases and the J gene lost 2 bases, with 9 bases spanning the gap. This CDR3 is CASSLWGHQETQYF. The CDR3 coding sequence is TGTGCCAGCAGCTTATGGGGGCATCAAGAGACCCAGTACTTC.

This chain connects TRBV3-1 to TRBJ1-4, with D hard to call. The CDR3 is 12 residues long. V was trimmed by 4 bases and J by 8 bases, leaving 8 bases between them. CDR1 LGHDT and CDR2 YNNKEL come from the germline V gene (reference sequence). CDR3 sequence reads: CASSPRTEKLFF. The DNA for the CDR3 is TGTGCCAGCAGCCCCCGAACCGAAAAACTGTTTTTT. Drawing the rest from reference TRBV3-1 and TRBJ1-4, the complete variable domain is DTAVSQTPKYLVTQMGNDKSIKCEQNLGHDTMYWYKQDSKKFLKIMFSYNNKELIINETVPNRFSPKSPDKAHLNLHINSLELGDSAVYFCASSPRTEKLFFGSGTQLSVL.

This clonotype was detected only a few times. The chain employs TRBV5-1 and TRBJ1-5; unclear D gene. Trimming pared 4 bases from V and 1 base from J, leaving 12 bases between. This CDR3 contains 15 residues. CDR1 and CDR2 from the germline V gene are SGHRS and YFSETQ. In DNA, the CDR3 is TGCGCCAGCAGCCCAGAAGGTGAAAGCAATCAGCCCCAGCATTTT. Translated, it gives CASSPEGESNQPQHF.

This clonotype occurred a few times. J is TRBJ2-2 and V is TRBV19; 11 nucleotides agree with TRBD2. Looked up from germline, CDR1 is LNHDA and CDR2 is SQIVND (reference sequence). CDR3 length equals 14 residues. V shed 7 bases, J shed 4 bases, and the junction held 2 bases outside the gene matches. The CDR3 nucleotides are TGTGCCAGTAAAGGGACTAGCGGCACCGGGGAGCTGTTTTTT. This encodes CASKGTSGTGELFF.

The table lists this clonotype with many counts. The V gene is TRBV20-1, the J gene TRBJ2-1; TRBD2 matches 8 bases. CDR1 and CDR2 from the germline V gene are DFQATT and SNEGSKA (reference sequence). V shed 1 base and J 5 bases; nucleotides not matched to a gene: 4. The CDR3 is 14 amino acids. This CDR3 reads CSARAQRGHNEQFF. CDR3 nucleotides: TGCAGTGCTAGAGCCCAGCGGGGGCACAATGAGCAGTTCTTC.

Remarks on this clonotype: It may be a read error: a sequence one base away is much more abundant. The chain uses TRBV2 and TRBJ1-2, with 10 nucleotides matching TRBD1. Germline V CDR1 and CDR2: SNHLY, FYNNEI. This CDR3 comprises 12 residues. With V trimmed by 6 bases and J by 8 bases, 3 bases remained unmatched. The CDR3 bases are TGTGCCAGCAGGGGGACAGGGGAAGGCTACACCTTC. It codes for CASRGTGEGYTF.

V and J are TRBV4-1 and TRBJ1-5, with TRBD1 identical over 8 bases. The CDR3 length is 17 residues. Trimming cost V 4 bases and J 8 bases; bases outside gene matches: 16. Germline assignment: CDR1 MGHRA and CDR2 YSYEKL. The CDR3 loop reads CASSRGPQGAVEEPQHF. The DNA for the CDR3 is TGCGCCAGCAGCCGGGGTCCGCAGGGGGCAGTTGAGGAGCCCCAGCATTTT.

The count of this clonotype is one. The V call is TRBV20-1, the J call TRBJ1-4, with a tentative D call TRBD1 (5 bases). The CDR3 is 15 residues long. The germline V gene has CDR1 DFQATT and CDR2 SNEGSKA (reference sequence). V was trimmed by 6 bases and J by 0 bases, leaving 14 bases between them. The CDR3 sequence is CSARDVRATNEKLFF. CDR3 nucleotide sequence: TGCAGTGCCAGGGACGTGAGGGCAACTAATGAAAAACTGTTTTTT.

This clonotype was recorded at least ten times. V usage is TRBV6-1 and J usage is TRBJ2-7, with D tentatively TRBD2 (7 bases). Germline V gene data show CDR1 as MNHNS and CDR2 as SASEGT. The CDR3 loop spans 14 amino acids. The V and J ends lost 7 bases and 1 base respectively, with 14 bases between them. DNA of the CDR3: TGTGCCAGCATCCGAGGGGGGGCATCCTACGAGCAGTACTTC. Translated, it gives CASIRGGASYEQYF.

This clonotype has a count of ten or more. The rearrangement uses TRBV30 and TRBJ2-7; TRBD2 matches at 11 bases. Germline V gene data show CDR1 as GTSNPN and CDR2 as SVGIG (reference sequence). J was trimmed by 6 bases and V by 3 bases; bases with no gene match: 10. The CDR3 has 15 residues. CDR3 DNA: TGTGCCTGGAGCCACTCGACTAGCGGGGTCGCCGAGCAGTACTTC. Translating it yields CAWSHSTSGVAEQYF. Variable domain in full (rest from reference TRBV30 and TRBJ2-7): SQTIHQWPATLVQPVGSPLSLECTVEGTSNPNLYWYRQAAGRGLQLLFYSVGIGQISSEVPQNLSASRPQDRQFILSSKKLLLSDSGFYLCAWSHSTSGVAEQYFGPGTRLTVT.

Remarks on this clonotype: A much bigger clone sits one base away, suggesting this may be a read error. V is TRBV10-3 and J is TRBJ1-5; a weak D match, TRBD1 (6 bases). V lost 7 bases and J 4 bases, leaving 14 bases between the germline ends. Germline CDR1 is ENHRY and CDR2 is SYGVKD. CDR3 length: 14 residues. CDR3: CAITQGGVNQPQHF. The CDR3 DNA is TGTGCCATCACCCAAGGGGGAGTTAATCAGCCCCAGCATTTT.

This clonotype was seen a few times. The chain links TRBV5-6 to TRBJ2-1; TRBD2 aligns across 16 bases. This CDR3 is 17 amino acids long. The trim removed 4 bases at V and 4 bases at J, leaving 5 bases unmatched. CDR1 SGHDT and CDR2 YYEEEE come from the germline V gene. In nucleotides, the CDR3 is TGTGCCAGCAGCCAGGGACTAGCGGGGGGGTTATACAATGAGCAGTTCTTC. Translated: CASSQGLAGGLYNEQFF.

This clonotype was found many times. The chain couples TRBV28 to TRBJ1-5, with D tentatively TRBD1 (6 bases). The ends were cut back, 3 bases at V and 0 bases at J, with 15 bases in the middle. This CDR3 contains 17 residues. Germline lookup yields CDR1 MDHEN and CDR2 SYDVKM. The CDR3 DNA reads TGTGCCAGCAGTTTTAGGAGGGGGACATATAGCAATCAGCCCCAGCATTTT. It translates to CASSFRRGTYSNQPQHF.

In its sample, this clonotype was seen many times. The gene calls are TRBV30 and TRBJ1-1; a possible D gene is TRBD1 (6 bases). Germline lookup yields CDR1 GTSNPN and CDR2 SVGIG (reference sequence). The CDR3 has 13 amino acids. Trimming shortened V by 0 bases and J by 4 bases, and 9 bases separated the two germline ends. CDR3 DNA: TGTGCCTGGAGTGTAGGGGACATCACTGAAGCTTTCTTT. This encodes CAWSVGDITEAFF.

V is TRBV7-3 and J is TRBJ1-1, with 8 bases identical to TRBD1. The CDR3 extends over 14 amino acids. V lost 7 bases, J lost 1 base, and 5 bases stayed unmatched. Germline loops: CDR1 SGHTA, CDR2 FQGTGA. The CDR3 sequence is CASTGGQGNTEAFF. For the CDR3, the DNA is TGTGCCAGCACAGGTGGACAGGGGAACACTGAAGCTTTCTTT.

This chain connects TRBV7-9 to TRBJ1-2; 7 positions agree with TRBD1. V shed 5 bases and J 3 bases; nucleotides not matched to a gene: 9. The CDR3 covers 15 residues. Germline V gene sequence: CDR1 SEHNR, CDR2 FQNEAQ (reference sequence). CDR3 sequence: CASSQFAGTDYGYTF. In DNA form, the CDR3 reads TGTGCCAGCAGCCAATTCGCCGGGACAGACTATGGCTACACCTTC.

There are a few counts of this clonotype. The chain uses TRBV6-1 and TRBJ1-4; 7 bases are shared with TRBD1. Looked up from germline, CDR1 is MNHNS and CDR2 is SASEGT. This CDR3 has 17 amino acids. V was clipped by 5 bases and J by 0 bases; unmatched bases: 9. DNA of the CDR3: TGTGCCAGCAGTTCGAGGGGACAGCTTGCAACTAATGAAAAACTGTTTTTT. It yields the protein CASSSRGQLATNEKLFF.